The rows below give T cell receptor beta chains drawn from one sample of a study of blood T cell repertoires in COVID-19. Profiling relied on immunoSEQ multiplex PCR, and the TCRdb table lists in-frame clones only, not all of them. The sample lists some 250,000 clones, around 84% occurring once. Material: peripheral blood. The origin of the receptors is a man aged 55 to 70 with acute or convalescent COVID-19. The CDR3 runs from the conserved cysteine through the conserved F or W. D genes are given only for firm matches.

CASSWLAREQYF TRBJ2-7 12 TRBV6-2/TRBV6-3 .
CAWSWGQPGAEAFF TRBJ1-1 14 TRBV30 TRBD1
CASSLGGRDGYTF TRBJ1-2 13 TRBV5-1 .
CASSQDGQRTGGPGNTIYF TRBJ1-3 19 TRBV4-1 TRBD1
CASSLPPSSYEQYF TRBJ2-7 14 TRBV5-4 .
CASSPRAGGDYGYTF TRBJ1-2 15 TRBV18 TRBD1
CASSPWAHSDNEQFF TRBJ2-1 15 TRBV5-1 .
CASSLASATRGGLSYF TRBJ2-3 16 TRBV7-2 TRBD2
CASSVENGANVLTF TRBJ2-6 14 TRBV5-1 .
CASSLGQRGTGELFF TRBJ2-2 15 TRBV5-6 .
CASSPPGGEGETQYF TRBJ2-5 15 TRBV5-4 TRBD2
CASSLRSGYRETQYF TRBJ2-5 15 TRBV7-6 .
CASSVDGLADSYEQYF TRBJ2-7 16 TRBV9 TRBD2
CASSQGAGEKLFF TRBJ1-4 13 TRBV5-4 TRBD1
CASSPLTLAETSTDTQYF TRBJ2-3 18 TRBV3-1/TRBV3-2 .
CASAEGSYNSPLHF TRBJ1-6 14 TRBV9 .
CASSLFWLAGATGSDTQYF TRBJ2-3 19 TRBV27 TRBD2
CAWSRNEQFF TRBJ2-1 10 TRBV30 .
CASSDSGGAYEQYF TRBJ2-7 14 TRBV6-1 TRBD2
CASSFAADTQYF TRBJ2-3 12 TRBV28 .